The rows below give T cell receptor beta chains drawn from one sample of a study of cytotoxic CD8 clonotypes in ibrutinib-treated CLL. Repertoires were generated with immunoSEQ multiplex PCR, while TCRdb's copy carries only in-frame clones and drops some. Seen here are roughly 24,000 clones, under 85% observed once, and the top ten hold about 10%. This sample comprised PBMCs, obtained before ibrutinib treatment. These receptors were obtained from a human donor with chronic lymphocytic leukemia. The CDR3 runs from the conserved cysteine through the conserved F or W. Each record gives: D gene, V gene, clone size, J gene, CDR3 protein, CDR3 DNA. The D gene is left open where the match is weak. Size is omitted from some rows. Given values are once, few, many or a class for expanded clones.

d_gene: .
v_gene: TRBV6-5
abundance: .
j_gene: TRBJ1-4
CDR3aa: CASSYGYNEKLFF
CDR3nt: TGTGCCAGCAGTTACGGGTATAATGAAAAACTGTTTTTT

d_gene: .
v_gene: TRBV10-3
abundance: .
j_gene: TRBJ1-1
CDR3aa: CATCSIGNTEAFF
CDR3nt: TGTGCCACCTGCAGCATCGGGAACACTGAAGCTTTCTTT

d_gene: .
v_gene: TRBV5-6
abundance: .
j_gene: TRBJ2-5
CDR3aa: CASSAGETQYF
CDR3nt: TGTGCCAGCAGTGCCGGGGAGACCCAGTACTTC

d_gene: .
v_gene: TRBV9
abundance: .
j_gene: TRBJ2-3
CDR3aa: CASSVSREWTDTQYF
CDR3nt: TGTGCCAGCAGCGTATCGAGGGAGTGGACAGATACGCAGTATTTT

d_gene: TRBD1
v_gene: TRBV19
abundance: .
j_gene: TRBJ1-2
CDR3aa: CASSSLPGQGNYGYTF
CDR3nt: TGTGCCAGTAGTTCCCTGCCGGGACAGGGGAACTATGGCTACACCTTC

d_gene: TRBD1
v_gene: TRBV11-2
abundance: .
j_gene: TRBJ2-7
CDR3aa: CASSWTGGKSYEQYF
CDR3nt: TGTGCCAGCAGCTGGACAGGGGGAAAGTCCTACGAGCAGTACTTC

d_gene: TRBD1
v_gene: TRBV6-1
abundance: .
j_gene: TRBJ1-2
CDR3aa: CASSASQGARGYTF
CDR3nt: TGTGCCAGCAGTGCGTCGCAGGGGGCGCGAGGCTACACCTTC

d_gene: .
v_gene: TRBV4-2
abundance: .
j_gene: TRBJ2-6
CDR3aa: CASSQPGSSGANVLTF
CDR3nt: TGTGCCAGCAGCCAACCCGGCTCCTCTGGGGCCAACGTCCTGACTTTC

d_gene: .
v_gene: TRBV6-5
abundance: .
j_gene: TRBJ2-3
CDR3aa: CASRQDTDTQYF
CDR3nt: TGTGCCAGCAGGCAGGACACAGATACGCAGTATTTT

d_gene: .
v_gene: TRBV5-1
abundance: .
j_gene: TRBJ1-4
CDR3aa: CASSLVQGLNEKLFF
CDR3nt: TGCGCCAGCAGCTTGGTTCAGGGGTTAAATGAAAAACTGTTTTTT

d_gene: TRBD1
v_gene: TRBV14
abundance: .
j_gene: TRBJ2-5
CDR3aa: CASSTGTGLFVETQYF
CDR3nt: TGTGCCAGCAGCACCGGGACAGGGCTCTTCGTAGAGACCCAGTACTTC

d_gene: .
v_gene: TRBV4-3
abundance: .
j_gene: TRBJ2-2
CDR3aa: CASSQVVAGSISIETGELFF
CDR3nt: TGCGCCAGCAGCCAAGTGGTCGCCGGGAGCATATCAATAGAGACCGGGGAGCTGTTTTTT

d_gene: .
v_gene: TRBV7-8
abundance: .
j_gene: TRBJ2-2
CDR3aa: CASSSQGNTGELFF
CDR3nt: TGTGCCAGCAGCTCACAGGGGAACACCGGGGAGCTGTTTTTT

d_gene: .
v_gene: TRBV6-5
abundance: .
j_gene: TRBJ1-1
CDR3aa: CASRTGGKAFF
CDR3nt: TGTGCCAGCAGGACAGGTGGAAAAGCTTTCTTT

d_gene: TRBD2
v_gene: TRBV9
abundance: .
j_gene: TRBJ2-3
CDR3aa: CASSVLAANTQYF
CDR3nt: TGTGCCAGCAGTGTCCTAGCGGCAAATACGCAGTATTTT

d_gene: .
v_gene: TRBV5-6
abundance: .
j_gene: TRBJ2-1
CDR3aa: CASSLADGPYNEQFF
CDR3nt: TGTGCCAGCAGCTTGGCCGACGGACCCTACAATGAGCAGTTCTTC

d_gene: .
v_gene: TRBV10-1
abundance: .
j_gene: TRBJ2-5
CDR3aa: CASSDRVTQYF
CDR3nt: TGCGCCAGCAGTGATCGAGTGACCCAGTACTTC

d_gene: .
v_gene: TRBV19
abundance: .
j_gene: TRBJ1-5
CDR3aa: CASSTTWGGHSNQPQHF
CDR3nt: TGTGCCAGTAGCACCACCTGGGGGGGACATAGCAATCAGCCCCAGCATTTT

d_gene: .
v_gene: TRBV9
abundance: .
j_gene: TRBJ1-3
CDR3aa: CASSALGTESGNTIYF
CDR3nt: TGTGCCAGCAGCGCTTTGGGAACTGAGTCTGGAAACACCATATATTTT

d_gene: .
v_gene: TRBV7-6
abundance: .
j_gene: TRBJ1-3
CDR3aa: CASSLVGLGQWSSGNTIYF
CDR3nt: TGTGCCAGCAGCTTAGTTGGCCTCGGACAGTGGAGCTCTGGAAACACCATATATTTT

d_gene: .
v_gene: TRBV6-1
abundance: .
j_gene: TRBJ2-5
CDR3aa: CASSEEGSGQETQYF
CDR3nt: TGTGCCAGCAGTGAAGAGGGTAGCGGACAAGAGACCCAGTACTTC

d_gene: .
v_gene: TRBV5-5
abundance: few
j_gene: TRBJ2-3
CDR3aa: CASSPETAYFTDTQYF
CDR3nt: TGTGCCAGCAGCCCAGAGACAGCATATTTCACAGATACGCAGTATTTT

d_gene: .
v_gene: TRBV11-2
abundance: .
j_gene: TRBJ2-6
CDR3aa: CASSGGANVLTF
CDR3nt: TGTGCCAGCTCCGGTGGGGCCAACGTCCTGACTTTC

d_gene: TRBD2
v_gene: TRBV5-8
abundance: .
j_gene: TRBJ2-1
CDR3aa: CASSPGGSLNNEQFF
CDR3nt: TGTGCCAGCAGCCCGGGCGGGAGCTTGAACAATGAGCAGTTCTTC

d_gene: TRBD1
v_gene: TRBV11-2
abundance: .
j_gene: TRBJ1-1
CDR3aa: CASSLDGARDRDTEAFF
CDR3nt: TGTGCCAGCAGCTTAGATGGGGCAAGGGACAGAGACACTGAAGCTTTCTTT

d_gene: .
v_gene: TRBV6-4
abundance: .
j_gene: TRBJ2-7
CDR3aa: CASSPTLGAAVVF
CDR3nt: TGTGCCAGCAGTCCTACACTTGGAGCGGCCGTTGTCTTC

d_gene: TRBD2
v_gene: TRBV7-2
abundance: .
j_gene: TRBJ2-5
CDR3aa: CASSTGGATQYF
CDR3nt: TGTGCCAGCAGCACCGGGGGGGCGACCCAGTACTTC

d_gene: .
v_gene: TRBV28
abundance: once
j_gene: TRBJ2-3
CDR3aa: CASTTPRSTDTQYF
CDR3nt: TGTGCCAGCACCACGCCCCGGTCCACAGATACGCAGTATTTT

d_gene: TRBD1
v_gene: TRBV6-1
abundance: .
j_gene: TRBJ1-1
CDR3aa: CASSTGTGVDTEAFF
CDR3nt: TGTGCCAGCAGTACCGGGACAGGGGTGGACACTGAAGCTTTCTTT

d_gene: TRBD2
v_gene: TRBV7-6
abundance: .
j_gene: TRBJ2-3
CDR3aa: CASSTGTSGNQYF
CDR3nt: TGTGCCAGCAGCACTGGGACTAGCGGGAATCAGTATTTT

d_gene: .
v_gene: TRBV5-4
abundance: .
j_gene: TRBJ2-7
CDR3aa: CASSGEQGSYEQYF
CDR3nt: TGTGCCAGCAGCGGGGAACAGGGATCGTACGAGCAGTACTTC

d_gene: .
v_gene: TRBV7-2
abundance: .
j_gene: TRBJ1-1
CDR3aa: CASSLVGGAMNTEAFF
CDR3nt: TGTGCCAGCAGCTTAGTGGGGGGCGCCATGAACACTGAAGCTTTCTTT

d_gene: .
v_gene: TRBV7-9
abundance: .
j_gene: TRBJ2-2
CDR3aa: CASSQDGPGELFF
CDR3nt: TGTGCCAGCAGCCAAGACGGTCCGGGGGAGCTGTTTTTT